A selection of T cell receptor beta chains follows, all from one sample in a study of blood T cell repertoires in COVID-19. Clones were read by immunoSEQ multiplex PCR, and TCRdb kept only the in-frame ones, dropping some. The data contain under 130,000 clones, about four fifths of them singletons. Source material: peripheral blood. The receptors were gathered from a woman older than 75 with acute or convalescent COVID-19. Each CDR3 is given with its conserved first and last residue.

V	J	CDR3
TRBV19	TRBJ2-5	CASARWRGAEETQYF
TRBV5-6	TRBJ1-1	CASSPGARQYEAFF
TRBV11-3	TRBJ2-1	CASSPSGTFYNEQFF
TRBV28	TRBJ2-3	CASSSRTGATDTQYF
TRBV7-8	TRBJ2-3	CASSTTSGAGDTQYF
TRBV19	TRBJ1-2	CASRSGEKGYGYTF
TRBV15	TRBJ1-5	CATSRGLLRESQPQHF
TRBV5-1	TRBJ1-1	CASRTSGDTEAFF
TRBV28	TRBJ1-2	CASSFGSRGGNYGYTF
TRBV5-8	TRBJ1-2	CASSWGQGTNGYTF
TRBV6-5	TRBJ1-1	CASSSERAGVTEAFF
TRBV19	TRBJ2-5	CASSTNFGETQYF
TRBV5-4	TRBJ2-1	CASSSLAGGLDEQFF
TRBV29-1	TRBJ2-3	CSVDRPGNTDTQYF
TRBV19	TRBJ1-1	CASTLSGLGTEAFF
TRBV29-1	TRBJ2-5	CSVVTQGRQETQYF
TRBV6-5	TRBJ2-5	CASTDPGSGTQYF
TRBV12-5	TRBJ2-7	CASGLVAGGPSSYEQYF
TRBV5-4	TRBJ2-2	CASSRAGELFF
TRBV6-2/TRBV6-3	TRBJ2-3	CASSPAGVGADTQYF
TRBV5-6	TRBJ1-4	CASSLEGREKLFF
TRBV11-2	TRBJ2-7	CASTWSRGLYEQYF
TRBV5-8	TRBJ2-2	CASSSEGLVSHGELFF
TRBV7-2	TRBJ1-1	CASSRNRGTEAFF
TRBV29-1	TRBJ2-2	CSVGSGTNTGELFF
TRBV6-5	TRBJ1-4	CASSPTGKNEKLFF
TRBV7-9	TRBJ1-5	CASSFSTSGNQPQHF
TRBV30	TRBJ2-2	CAWSVRGGRALMDTGELFF
TRBV6-2/TRBV6-3	TRBJ1-5	CASSYSTRGGNQPQHF
TRBV6-5	TRBJ2-7	CASRRTSGITYEQYF
TRBV6-5	TRBJ2-3	CASSWGGTDTQYF
TRBV2	TRBJ1-6	CATTPGQGASPLHF
TRBV24-1	TRBJ2-7	CATRDRSGSWPPFYEQYF
TRBV3-1/TRBV3-2	TRBJ2-1	CASSPPLAAGGPFF
TRBV6-6	TRBJ2-1	CASTLVQGGEQFF
TRBV19	TRBJ2-6	CATEPGQAIGANVLTF
TRBV7-9	TRBJ2-4	CASRGTLGDKNIQYF